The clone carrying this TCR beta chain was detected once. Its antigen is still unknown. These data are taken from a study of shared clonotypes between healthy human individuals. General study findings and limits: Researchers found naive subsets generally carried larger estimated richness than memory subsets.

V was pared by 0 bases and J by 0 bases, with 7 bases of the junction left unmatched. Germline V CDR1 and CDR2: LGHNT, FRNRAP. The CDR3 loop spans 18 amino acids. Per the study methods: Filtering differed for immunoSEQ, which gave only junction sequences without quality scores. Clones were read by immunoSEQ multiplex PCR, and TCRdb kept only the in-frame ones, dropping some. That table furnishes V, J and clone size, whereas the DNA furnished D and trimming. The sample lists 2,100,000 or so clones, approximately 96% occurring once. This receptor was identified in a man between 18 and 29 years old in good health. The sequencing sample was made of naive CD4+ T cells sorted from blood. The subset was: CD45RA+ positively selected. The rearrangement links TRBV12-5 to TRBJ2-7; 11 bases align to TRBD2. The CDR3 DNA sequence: TGTGCTAGTGGTTTGGTCCTCTTAGCGGGGGGGAGCTCCTACGAGCAGTACTTC. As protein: CASGLVLLAGGSSYEQYF.